This TCR beta chain was captured by sequencing in a study of OX40 agonist ivuxolimab in advanced cancers. As for the study in general: A mean age of approximately 64 years, range about 20 to 79, was recorded, and around 85% were male. Three patients got partial responses; one had hepatocellular carcinoma and two had cutaneous melanoma. Findings and caveats of the study: Undetermined was the antigen specificity of the expanded peripheral T cells.

As regards this clone: The antigen remains unidentified.

The repertoire was sequenced with immunoSEQ multiplex PCR; TCRdb's copy has only in-frame clones and lacks some. The data contain about 78,000 clones, 85% to 95% of them seen just once; the ten biggest clones take up approximately 2.9%. Trimming cost V 3 bases and J 2 bases, with 13 bases left between them. The CDR3 extends over 15 amino acids. Germline lookup yields CDR1 PRHDT and CDR2 FYEKMQ (reference sequence). The source was CD4+ or CD8+ T cells sorted from blood, collected in a trial of the OX40 agonist ivuxolimab. The V gene is TRBV13, the J gene TRBJ1-2; no reliable D call. The receptor was isolated from an adult with an advanced solid tumor such as melanoma, head and neck, liver or kidney cancer. The CDR3 nucleotides are TGTGCCAGCAGCTTTAAAGATGGGTCCAACTATGGCTACACCTTC. Encoded protein: CASSFKDGSNYGYTF.